The rows below give T cell receptor beta chains drawn from one sample of a study of control samples from healthy donors and cancer patients. This table comes from immunoSEQ multiplex PCR, and its TCRdb copy is limited to in-frame clones, with some not included. The sample has tens of thousands of clones, under 90% seen once; the top ten hold around 10%. Sequencing was performed on blood. These receptors all stem from a man between 65 and 85 years old in good health. CDR3s include the opening cysteine and the closing phenylalanine or tryptophan. Each record gives: clone size, J gene, V gene, CDR3 protein. Size is omitted from some rows. Given values are once, few, many or a class for expanded clones.

size: .
J: TRBJ1-6
V: TRBV7-2
CDR3: CASSLVGQYYNSPLHF

size: .
J: TRBJ1-1
V: TRBV30
CDR3: CAWSHRDRNTEAFF

size: .
J: TRBJ2-7
V: TRBV28
CDR3: CASSSPVTYEQYF

size: few
J: TRBJ1-2
V: TRBV18
CDR3: CASSQRGGADYGYTF

size: .
J: TRBJ1-2
V: TRBV10-3
CDR3: CAIKPGQANYGYTF

size: once
J: TRBJ2-5
V: TRBV30
CDR3: CAWSVQGTSGTQYF

size: .
J: TRBJ2-1
V: TRBV2
CDR3: CASRPNRGNEQFF

size: .
J: TRBJ1-5
V: TRBV29-1
CDR3: CSVGEEVNQPQHF

size: .
J: TRBJ2-2
V: TRBV6-5
CDR3: CASSWSGTLGTGELFF

size: .
J: TRBJ1-1
V: TRBV10-2
CDR3: CASSRQGPVNTEAFF

size: .
J: TRBJ1-2
V: TRBV13
CDR3: CASSFRTGTGYTF

size: few
J: TRBJ2-1
V: TRBV28
CDR3: CASSFSGIRTYNEQFF

size: .
J: TRBJ1-5
V: TRBV28
CDR3: CASSQYHNQPQHF

size: .
J: TRBJ1-1
V: TRBV6-5
CDR3: CASRGAGGFAEAFF

size: .
J: TRBJ2-1
V: TRBV28
CDR3: CASSSVLGLAGGNEQFF

size: .
J: TRBJ1-6
V: TRBV20-1
CDR3: CSARNNSPLHF

size: .
J: TRBJ2-5
V: TRBV7-8
CDR3: CASSHPRDRGRETQYF

size: once
J: TRBJ1-1
V: TRBV28
CDR3: CASTRGWSTEAFF

size: .
J: TRBJ2-5
V: TRBV5-6
CDR3: CASSLGSLAGETQYF

size: .
J: TRBJ1-4
V: TRBV30
CDR3: CAWSAGEKLFF

size: .
J: TRBJ1-5
V: TRBV6-5
CDR3: CASSFRQGGNQPQHF

size: .
J: TRBJ2-3
V: TRBV3-1/TRBV3-2
CDR3: CASSLRLVQTDTQYF

size: .
J: TRBJ2-5
V: TRBV6-1
CDR3: CASSEVGFQETQYF

size: .
J: TRBJ2-7
V: TRBV7-9
CDR3: CASSLGQGNEQYF

size: .
J: TRBJ2-2
V: TRBV3-1/TRBV3-2
CDR3: CASSRGTSGYYTGELFF

size: once
J: TRBJ1-5
V: TRBV7-9
CDR3: CASSLDGVGQPQHF

size: few
J: TRBJ1-2
V: TRBV6-5
CDR3: CASSSGYYPGTGTF

size: .
J: TRBJ2-3
V: TRBV6-5
CDR3: CASRASGGTDTQYF

size: .
J: TRBJ2-7
V: TRBV7-2
CDR3: CASSLAPGTGYEQYF

size: .
J: TRBJ2-2
V: TRBV10-2
CDR3: CASSSHSGGAGTGELFF

size: .
J: TRBJ2-7
V: TRBV3-1/TRBV3-2
CDR3: CASSLHRTSGGASWYEQYF

size: .
J: TRBJ2-3
V: TRBV27
CDR3: CASSLSWQGLSTDTQYF